The present T cell receptor (beta chain) was sequenced within a study of glioma-infiltrating T cells (dated by TCRdb to the mid-2010s). A note on the overall study: Sequencing of TCR alpha- and beta-chain repertoires was performed on glioma tissue, on non-neoplastic brain tissue, and on matched peripheral blood mononuclear cells. To gauge divergence between tissue and blood T-cell populations, every tissue-infiltrating repertoire was compared against the peripheral blood repertoire from the same patient. Three low-grade glioma patients, roughly 8 primary glioblastoma patients and three non-glioma patients contributing non-neoplastic brain tissue were included in the paired cohort. What the study reported, not specific to this receptor: Very few CDR3 sequences were shared between tissue and blood, attributed to high CDR3 diversity and limited sampling. Small numbers underpinned the group comparisons: roughly eight glioblastoma patients, three low-grade glioma patients and three non-neoplastic patients. In non-neoplastic patients, VJ-independent divergence between tissue and blood fell below expectation, whereas in all gliomas, and especially in low-grade gliomas, the divergence rose above expectation.

This clonotype is regarded as medium-sized (0.01 to 0.1%). This receptor's antigen is unknown. Within one base of it there is no much larger clone, and no base qualities were kept. Between the V and J ends, shortened by 4 bases and 8 bases respectively, the junction contains 11 bases. The germline V gene (reference sequence) supplies CDR1 DFQATT and CDR2 SNEGSKA. Including the terminal cysteine and phenylalanine, the CDR3 comprises 11 residues. Only the CDR3 part of the read is kept: 33 bases, read in frame from the first base. TCR alpha and beta CDR3 regions were amplified with the iRepertoire nested amplicon-rescue multiplex PCR (arm-PCR) platform from RNA. One-step reverse transcription and amplification used about 85-400 ng of tissue mRNA or PBMC total RNA as input. Following bead purification, Illumina adapters were added through a secondary multiplex PCR, and the libraries were then gel-purified between 200 and 400 bp. Internal 6-nucleotide barcodes were carried by the libraries and were used for demultiplexing. Libraries were sequenced on an Illumina MiSeq with 2x220 or 2x250 nucleotide paired-end reads. In the paper's pipeline: Paired reads were merged with FLASH 1.2.11 and aligned to the GRCh37 human genome with BWA-MEM before extracting TRA and TRB reads. For V and J assignment, an IMGT-derived reference of cassette sequences and CDR3 motifs that included pseudogenes was used. Reads were translated in three frames, and productive CDR3s were defined by a C…FGXG motif without stop codons. Clonotypes were defined as unique combinations of V-J cassette pair and CDR3 amino acid sequence. Filtering of reads was based on Hamming distance, with the threshold set by the sequence error rate of each sample in mapped regions. TCRdb reworked the public reads: Q25 trimming with fastp, MiXCR clone assembly, productive beta chains retained. Identical CDR3 proteins give one entry, which carries the most common genes and DNA. TCRdb, rather than the study authors, made the V and J calls. This sample lists over 100,000 distinct CDR3 sequences; 25% to 30% were detected once. The ten largest clones represent about a third of the sample.

This chain joins TRBV20-1 to TRBJ1-2; the D gene assignment is ambiguous. The sample taken for sequencing was glioma tissue, nonneoplastic brain tissue, or PBMCs (not recorded which). This clonotype was sampled from a human donor with low-grade glioma or glioblastoma, undergoing nonglioma brain surgery, or in good health (not recorded which). The DNA reads as follows: TGCAGTGCTAAAATCCCGGGCGGCTACACCTTC. This yields the protein CSAKIPGGYTF.